The sequence of this T cell receptor (beta chain) was determined in a study of blood T cell repertoires in COVID-19. Trimming removed 0 bases at V and 2 bases at J, with 8 bases between. This CDR3 has 14 amino acids. The germline V gene encodes CDR1 SGDLS and CDR2 YYNGEE. Sequencing was performed with immunoSEQ multiplex PCR; in TCRdb, only in-frame clones are kept and a portion is missing. Of around 68,000 clones in the sample, 80% to 90% were seen once. The sequence was collected from a man aged 50 or older with active COVID-19. The chain carries TRBV9 and TRBJ1-2; maybe TRBD1 (5 bases). The specimen was peripheral blood. CDR3 sequence (DNA): TGTGCCAGCAGCGTAGCAGGGAACAACTATGGCTACACCTTC. Translating it yields CASSVAGNNYGYTF.